Sequencing of this T cell receptor beta chain was carried out in a study of blood T cell repertoires in COVID-19. Using immunoSEQ multiplex PCR, the repertoire was profiled, and TCRdb retains in-frame clones only, with some absent. The sample consists of 200,000 to 250,000 clones, around 90% of them appearing once. Cohort 3 donors counted as recovered after two negative PCRs, clearance, or resolved symptoms. The CDR3 is 14 residues long. V dropped 4 bases and J dropped 9 bases, with 16 bases sitting between them. The germline V gene encodes CDR1 GTSNPN and CDR2 SVGIG (reference sequence). The chain couples TRBV30 to TRBJ1-6; no clear D. Material for sequencing was PBMCs or T cells enriched from blood (not recorded which). The TCR sequence derives from a man aged 25-40 years who had recovered from COVID-19. The CDR3 here is CAWTSGLEGSPLHF. CDR3 nucleotides: TGTGCCTGGACCAGCGGGTTAGAGGGTTCACCCCTCCACTTT.